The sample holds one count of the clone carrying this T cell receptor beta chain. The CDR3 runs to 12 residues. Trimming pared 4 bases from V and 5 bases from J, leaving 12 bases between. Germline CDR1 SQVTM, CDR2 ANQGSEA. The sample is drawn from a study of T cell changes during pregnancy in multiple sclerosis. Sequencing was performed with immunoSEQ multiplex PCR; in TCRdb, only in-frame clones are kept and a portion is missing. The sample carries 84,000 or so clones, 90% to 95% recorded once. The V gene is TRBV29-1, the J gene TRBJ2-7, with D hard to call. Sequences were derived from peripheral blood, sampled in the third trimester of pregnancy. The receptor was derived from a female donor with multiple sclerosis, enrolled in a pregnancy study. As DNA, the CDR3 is TGCAGCGTTGGACTCCCCCTCCACGAGCAGTACTTC. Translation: CSVGLPLHEQYF.